Shown below are 6 T cell receptor beta chains from a single sample sequenced in a study of cytomegalovirus exposure and HLA in healthy donors. The PCR made use of 60 Vbeta and 13 Jbeta primers. The table came from immunoSEQ multiplex PCR; TCRdb's copy has only in-frame clones and leaves some out. The table has roughly 180,000 clones, around three quarters seen once. Sequenced material: PBMCs. All receptors come from a woman in her 30s in good health and CMV-seropositive.

The chain couples TRBV9 to TRBJ1-5; no definite D call. This CDR3 spans 15 amino acids. Trimming cost V 1 base and J 0 bases, with 8 bases left between them. CDR1 is SGDLS, CDR2 YYNGEE, per germline. Here the CDR3 reads CASSVMGNSNQPQHF. For the CDR3, the DNA is TGTGCCAGCAGCGTAATGGGCAATAGCAATCAGCCCCAGCATTTT.

The chain couples TRBV10-3 to TRBJ2-5, with TRBD1 matching 10 bases. The J call may be mistaken, given a closer DNA end match to TRBJ2-7. CDR1 ENHRY and CDR2 SYGVKD come from the germline V gene. This CDR3 region has 14 residues. The CDR3: CAISTGTGVYEQYF. The CDR3, as DNA: TGTGCCATCAGCACCGGGACAGGGGTCTACGAGCAGTACTTC.

This clone was detected only once. The rearrangement joins TRBV28 to TRBJ1-2; maybe TRBD1 (5 bases). CDR1 MDHEN and CDR2 SYDVKM come from the germline V gene. V lost 5 bases and J lost 4, with 11 bases in between. The CDR3 spans 13 residues. Here the CDR3 reads CASSPQALYGYTF. The CDR3 DNA reads TGTGCCAGCAGTCCACAGGCCCTCTATGGCTACACCTTC.

This sequence joins TRBV5-4 and TRBJ1-1, with a tentative D call TRBD1 (6 bases). The V end was cut by 4 bases, the J end by 2 bases, with 12 bases between. CDR3 length: 14 residues. CDR1 is SGHNT and CDR2 is YYREEE in the germline V gene (reference sequence). CDR3 nucleotide sequence: TGTGCCAGCAGCCCCGGACAGAGAAACACTGAAGCTTTCTTT. Its protein product is CASSPGQRNTEAFF.

This chain links TRBV29-1 with TRBJ2-3, with D maybe TRBD2 (5 bases). CDR3 size: 12 residues. Germline V gene data show CDR1 as SQVTM and CDR2 as ANQGSEA. V was shortened by 0 bases and J by 7 bases, with 8 bases between the two germline ends. The CDR3 region has the DNA TGCAGCGTTGAAGAATTCGGGAATACGCAGTATTTT. Translated, it gives CSVEEFGNTQYF.

The chain carries TRBV19 and TRBJ1-6, with D perhaps matching TRBD1 (6 bases). Looked up from germline, CDR1 is LNHDA and CDR2 is SQIVND (reference sequence). The CDR3 totals 13 residues. V was clipped by 5 bases and J by 10 bases, with 12 bases between them. The CDR3 region has the DNA TGTGCCAGTAGTCCCATCGGGACATCACCCCTCCACTTT. It encodes CASSPIGTSPLHF.